Below are 29 T cell receptor beta chains sequenced from a single sample in a study of T cells of healthy individuals. TCRdb re-called the 5' RACE reads with MiXCR, one entry per CDR3 protein. The sample holds 53,000 or so distinct CDR3 sequences, about 15% seen once. The receptors stem from a human donor in good health.

A note on this clonotype: One junction end does not reproduce the germline sequence, and a read error may be involved. This chain joins TRBV10-3 and TRBJ1-5; D ambiguous. The CDR3 contains 12 residues. CDR1 is ENHRY, CDR2 SYGVKD, per germline. The CDR3 region is CAISGVDQSQHF. In DNA form, the CDR3 reads TGTGCCATCAGTGGCGTAGATCAGTCCCAGCATTTT.

This clonotype appeared a few times. This chain connects TRBV20-1 to TRBJ1-1, with 10 positions matching TRBD1. Per germline, CDR1 DFQATT and CDR2 SNEGSKA (reference sequence). Trimming removed 6 bases from V and 11 bases from J; junction bases left unmatched: 15. This CDR3 region has 14 residues. In DNA, the CDR3 is TGCAGTGCCGGGGCGACAGGGGGCCTCGCTGGGGCTTTCTTT. This sequence encodes CSAGATGGLAGAFF.

This chain links TRBV29-1 with TRBJ2-1; 9 nucleotides match TRBD1. The CDR3 runs to 19 residues. With V trimmed by 5 bases and J by 0 bases, 17 bases remained unmatched. Germline loops: CDR1 SQVTM, CDR2 ANQGSEA. The CDR3 DNA reads as TGCAGCGTTCCGGACAGGGGCCACTACGGGCGAAGCTCCTACAATGAGCAGTTCTTC. Residues: CSVPDRGHYGRSSYNEQFF.

V usage is TRBV9 and J usage is TRBJ2-3; 12 nucleotides line up with TRBD2. Germline V gene lookup returns CDR1 SGDLS and CDR2 YYNGEE. The length of the CDR3 is 17 residues. Losses at the gene ends were 4 bases for V and 1 base for J; bases not matched to a gene: 7. The chain's CDR3 is CASSPLAGGSRTDTQYF. The CDR3 DNA sequence: TGTGCCAGCAGCCCCCTAGCGGGAGGGAGTCGCACAGATACGCAGTATTTT.

Only a few counts were recorded for this clonotype. The V call is TRBV7-2, the J call TRBJ2-3, with 7 bases lining up with TRBD2. V lost 5 bases to trimming and J lost 1 base; unmatched junction nucleotides: 6. The CDR3 totals 15 residues. Germline V gene lookup returns CDR1 SGHTA and CDR2 FQGNSA. CDR3 residues: CASSPPAGGTDTQYF. In nucleotides, the CDR3 is TGTGCCAGCAGCCCCCCGGCGGGAGGCACAGATACGCAGTATTTT. The full variable domain, with the rest looked up from reference TRBV7-2 and TRBJ2-3, is GAGVSQSPSNKVTEKGKDVELRCDPISGHTALYWYRQSLGQGLEFLIYFQGNSAPDKSGLPSDRFSAERTGGSVSTLTIQRTQQEDSAVYLCASSPPAGGTDTQYFGPGTRLTVL.

This clonotype appeared a few times. The gene calls are TRBV5-1 and TRBJ2-7, with D unresolved. The germline gives CDR1 SGHRS, CDR2 YFSETQ. The length of the CDR3 is 11 residues. V lost 5 bases to trimming and J lost 7 bases, with 10 bases between them. CDR3 DNA: TGCGCCAGCAGAGGTACGTTTGAGCAGTACTTC. Protein: CASRGTFEQYF.

The rearrangement uses TRBV4-1 and TRBJ1-3; D unclear. CDR3 length: 14 amino acids. The germline CDR1 and CDR2 sequences are MGHRA and YSYEKL. The V gene lost 2 bases and the J gene lost 1 base, with 6 bases spanning the gap. The CDR3 DNA is TGCGCCAGCAGCCAAACCGCATCTGGAAACACCATATATTTT. This encodes CASSQTASGNTIYF.

This clonotype was counted a few times. The chain uses TRBV20-1 and TRBJ1-1, with D possibly matching TRBD1 (6 bases). This CDR3 is built from 11 residues. V lost 5 bases and J lost 6, with 10 bases in between. In germline, CDR1 is DFQATT, CDR2 SNEGSKA (reference sequence). The CDR3 region is CSAEGGPEAFF. The CDR3 region has the DNA TGCAGTGCTGAGGGGGGCCCTGAAGCTTTCTTT.

The J gene is TRBJ2-1, the V gene TRBV27, with D unresolved. Germline V gene lookup returns CDR1 MNHEY and CDR2 SMNVEV (reference sequence). This CDR3 has 13 amino acids. V was cut by 5 bases and J by 7 bases, with 12 bases left in between. The CDR3 here is CASSTSMGNEQFF. For the CDR3, the DNA is TGTGCCAGCAGTACCTCCATGGGGAATGAGCAGTTCTTC.

This clonotype appeared many times. The chain employs TRBV6-2 or TRBV6-3 and TRBJ1-2; 10 positions match TRBD1. The CDR3 runs to 15 residues. The ends lost 5 bases at V and 4 bases at J; junction bases unmatched: 7. From germline, CDR1 is MNHEY and CDR2 SVGEGT. The CDR3 here is CASSGRDRGVYGYTF. The CDR3 region has the DNA TGTGCCAGCAGTGGAAGGGACAGGGGCGTCTATGGCTACACCTTC.

This clonotype has a count of ten or more. V usage is TRBV7-8 and J usage is TRBJ2-1, with 12 bases fitting TRBD2. CDR1 and CDR2 (germline): SGHVS, FQNEAQ. V shed 1 base, J shed 7 bases, and the junction held 8 bases outside the gene matches. The CDR3 is made up of 17 amino acids. Here the CDR3 DNA reads TGTGCCAGCAGCTTAGGGGAGACTAGCGGGGGATCTAATGAGCAGTTCTTC. Translated, it gives CASSLGETSGGSNEQFF.

This chain connects TRBV5-1 to TRBJ2-7, with D perhaps TRBD1 or TRBD2 (5 bases each). Trimming stripped 0 bases from V and 3 bases from J, with 16 bases between. In germline, CDR1 is SGHRS, CDR2 YFSETQ. This CDR3 comprises 16 residues. The CDR3 nucleotides are TGCGCCAGCAGCTTGGAGGGGACCACACTGGGCTACGAGCAGTACTTC. It encodes CASSLEGTTLGYEQYF.

This clonotype was seen only once. The J gene is TRBJ2-3, the V gene TRBV20-1; 9 bases are a match to TRBD2. This CDR3 comprises 15 residues. Per the germline V gene, CDR1 is DFQATT and CDR2 is SNEGSKA (reference sequence). V trimming: 6 bases; J trimming: 3 bases; junction bases outside the gene matches: 10. This CDR3 reads CSADPAGLATDTQYF. The CDR3 nucleotides are TGCAGTGCGGATCCCGCGGGACTAGCAACAGATACGCAGTATTTT.

This clonotype was seen at least ten times. The chain uses TRBV6-2 or TRBV6-3 and TRBJ2-1; D is unresolved. The CDR3 totals 11 residues. Germline V lookup: CDR1 MNHEY, CDR2 SVGEGT. The germline V and J ends were trimmed by 5 bases and 9 bases, with 8 bases remaining between them. The CDR3 here is CASSIGGEQFF. Written as DNA, the CDR3 is TGTGCCAGCAGTATCGGCGGTGAGCAGTTCTTC.

This clonotype occurred a few times. V usage is TRBV21-1 and J usage is TRBJ2-2; the table gives TRBD1 as D, unverified against the DNA. TRBV21-1 is given as a pseudogene. This CDR3 comprises 17 residues. CDR3 amino acids: CASSNIEDRGNTGELFF. CDR3 nucleotide sequence: TGTGCCAGCAGCAACATCGAGGACAGGGGTAACACCGGGGAGCTGTTTTTT.

This clonotype has a count of ten or more. The V gene is TRBV4-1, the J gene TRBJ2-2; 7 bases line up with TRBD2. Trimming took 3 bases from V and 1 from J; bases not matched to a gene: 8. Germline V lookup: CDR1 MGHRA, CDR2 YSYEKL. This CDR3 has 17 amino acids. Written as DNA, the CDR3 is TGCGCCAGCAGCCACATTATTAGCGGGCTGAACACCGGGGAGCTGTTTTTT. Its protein product is CASSHIISGLNTGELFF.

This clonotype was recorded a few times. This chain joins TRBV12-3 or TRBV12-4 and TRBJ1-5; possibly TRBD1 for D (6 bases). Trimming took off 5 bases at V and 2 bases at J, with 19 bases between the two ends. The CDR3 length is 17 residues. The CDR3: CASSPYGQLAGNQPQHF. CDR3 DNA: TGTGCCAGCAGTCCGTACGGACAGTTAGCGGGCAATCAGCCCCAGCATTTT.

This clonotype was observed a handful of times. This chain uses TRBV18 with TRBJ2-5, with D unresolved. CDR1 is KGHSH, CDR2 LQKENI, per germline. Trimming removed 5 bases at V and 0 bases at J, with 1 base between. This CDR3 is built from 11 residues. The CDR3, as DNA: TGTGCCAGCTCAAACCAAGAGACCCAGTACTTC. This gives the protein CASSNQETQYF.

As for this clonotype: A much bigger clone sits one base away, suggesting this may be a read error. The genes are TRBV4-3 and TRBJ2-2; tentative D call: TRBD1 (6 bases). V dropped 1 base and J dropped 5 bases, with 11 bases sitting between them. Germline V gene sequence: CDR1 LGHNA, CDR2 YSLEER. This CDR3 comprises 15 residues. The CDR3: CASSQAGEGTGELFF. In DNA, the CDR3 is TGCGCCAGCAGCCAAGCAGGGGAAGGGACCGGGGAGCTGTTTTTT.

A few counts support this clonotype. The V call is TRBV7-2, the J call TRBJ2-5; D remains unclear. Per the germline V gene, CDR1 is SGHTA and CDR2 is FQGNSA. The V and J ends lost 5 bases and 4 bases respectively, with 14 bases between them. The CDR3 runs to 14 residues. In DNA, the CDR3 is TGTGCCAGCAGCGCGCAACTAAGCACAGAGACCCAGTACTTC. This codes for CASSAQLSTETQYF.

The V call is TRBV4-1, the J call TRBJ2-7; TRBD1 is a possible D gene (6 bases). In germline, CDR1 is MGHRA, CDR2 YSYEKL. This CDR3 contains 15 residues. The V and J ends lost 1 base and 7 bases respectively, with 17 bases between them. CDR3 nucleotide sequence: TGCGCCAGCAGCCAAGTAGACAGGTCCGGGTGGGAGCAGTACTTC. This encodes CASSQVDRSGWEQYF.

In this sample, this clonotype turned up many times. The J gene is TRBJ1-4, the V gene TRBV20-1; the D gene is possibly TRBD1 (6 bases). V lost 0 bases, J lost 8 bases, and 13 bases lay in between. Germline-derived CDR1 and CDR2 are DFQATT and SNEGSKA (reference sequence). The CDR3 runs 14 residues. CDR3 DNA: TGCAGTGCTAGAGATACCAGGGGTGGAGAAAAACTGTTTTTT. Residues: CSARDTRGGEKLFF.

The sample holds a few counts of this clonotype. The rearrangement links TRBV5-6 to TRBJ2-7; no clear D gene. Germline CDR1 reads SGHDT; CDR2 reads YYEEEE. The V gene lost 1 base and the J gene lost 3 bases, with 8 bases spanning the gap. The CDR3 consists of 13 residues. CDR3 loop: CASSLSSVYEQYF. The CDR3 region has the DNA TGTGCCAGCAGCTTGTCATCTGTCTACGAGCAGTACTTC.

The genes are TRBV5-4 and TRBJ1-1; no definite D call. V shed 0 bases and J shed 0 bases, with 3 bases lying between them. The germline CDR1 and CDR2 sequences are SGHNT and YYREEE (reference sequence). This CDR3 region has 13 residues. CDR3 residues: CASSLEVNTEAFF. CDR3 bases: TGTGCCAGCAGCTTGGAGGTGAACACTGAAGCTTTCTTT.

Points on this clonotype: A single base separates this from a much larger clone, so it may be a read error. The chain is built from TRBV20-1 and TRBJ2-1; 9 bases are a match to TRBD1. V trimming: 4 bases; J trimming: 6 bases; junction bases outside the gene matches: 10. The V gene's germline CDR1 is DFQATT and CDR2 SNEGSKA (reference sequence). The CDR3 runs to 15 residues. CDR3 region: CSAKDTGTGLNEQFF. In DNA, the CDR3 is TGCAGTGCTAAAGACACGGGGACAGGGCTCAATGAGCAGTTCTTC.

This clonotype was recorded a few times. V gene TRBV12-3 or TRBV12-4 combines with J gene TRBJ1-5, with D unclear. The CDR3 sequence is 14 residues long. V lost 4 bases, J lost 11 bases, and 18 bases lay in between. CDR3 in amino acids: CASSSTPEEKSQHF. CDR3 sequence (DNA): TGTGCCAGCAGTTCAACACCAGAGGAAAAGTCCCAGCATTTT.

The DNA of the CDR3 is TGCAGTGCTAGAGTTTGGAGGGGGACTAGCCTTAACGAGCAGTACTTC. Translating gives CSARVWRGTSLNEQYF. The chain recombines TRBV20-1 with TRBJ2-7; 9 bases map to TRBD2. The CDR3 sequence is 16 residues long. Germline CDR1 is DFQATT and CDR2 is SNEGSKA (reference sequence). The V and J ends lost 1 base and 5 bases, in that order; junction bases with no gene match: 12.

This rearrangement joins TRBV19 to TRBJ2-2, with 9 bases lining up with TRBD2. The CDR3 contains 15 residues. Germline V gives CDR1 LNHDA, CDR2 SQIVND (reference sequence). V lost 3 bases, J lost 4 bases, and 3 bases stayed unmatched. CDR3 sequence (DNA): TGTGCCAGTAGTATGCTAGCGGGAAGCACCGGGGAGCTGTTTTTT. Protein: CASSMLAGSTGELFF. Full variable domain (remainder filled in from reference TRBV19 and TRBJ2-2): DGGITQSPKYLFRKEGQNVTLSCEQNLNHDAMYWYRQDPGQGLRLIYYSQIVNDFQKGDIAEGYSVSREKKESFPLTVTSAQKNPTAFYLCASSMLAGSTGELFFGEGSRLTVL.

This clonotype was seen repeatedly, ten times or more. The rearrangement uses TRBV6-6 and TRBJ2-3; the D gene is possibly TRBD1 (6 bases). Deletions cut 2 bases from V and 0 bases from J, with 6 bases between. CDR1 MNHNY and CDR2 SVGAGI come from the germline V gene (reference sequence). CDR3 length equals 14 residues. CDR3 protein: CASSYTGSTDTQYF. For the CDR3, the DNA is TGTGCCAGCAGTTACACAGGGAGCACAGATACGCAGTATTTT.